The next 9 T cell receptor beta chains were all read from a single sample in a study of long-term antiretroviral therapy in people with HIV. With survey level as its setting, the immunoSEQ assay was v3.0. The repertoire was sequenced with immunoSEQ multiplex PCR; TCRdb's copy has only in-frame clones and lacks some. The sample comprises over 15,000 clones, 75% to 95% of which are singletons, and 8.9% rests with the top ten. The sample here was unsorted PBMCs, taken 0.3 years after starting antiretroviral therapy. These receptors were collected from a man aged 55 to 70 with HIV.

The rearrangement links TRBV29-1 to TRBJ2-7, with 8 positions matching TRBD1. Germline CDR1 is SQVTM and CDR2 is ANQGSEA. The CDR3 loop spans 14 amino acids. Losses at the gene ends were 1 base for V and 4 bases for J; bases not matched to a gene: 6. CDR3 region: CSVEGTGQGYEQYF. In DNA, the CDR3 is TGCAGCGTTGAAGGGACAGGGCAAGGTTACGAGCAGTACTTC.

The chain couples TRBV25-1 to TRBJ1-2; TRBD1 might be the D (5 bases). V lost 3 bases and J lost 4, with 12 bases in between. The CDR3 is 14 amino acids. CDR1 is MGHDK and CDR2 is SYGVNS in the germline V gene. The CDR3 DNA sequence: TGTGCCAGCAGTGATCCGCAGGGCCCCTATGGCTACACCTTC. As protein: CASSDPQGPYGYTF.

The CDR3 sequence is CASRLASSRSNTGELFF. As DNA, the CDR3 is TGTGCAAGTCGCTTAGCTTCTAGCAGGTCGAACACCGGGGAGCTGTTTTTT. The rearrangement joins TRBV12-2 to TRBJ2-2; TRBD2, the table's D call, was not compared with the DNA. TRBV12-2 is a pseudogene segment. The CDR3 runs to 17 residues.

The J gene is TRBJ2-3, the V gene TRBV6-5; TRBD1 or TRBD2 may be the D gene (6 bases each). The CDR3 covers 16 residues. Trimming removed 2 bases from V and 1 base from J, with 13 bases in between. Looked up from germline, CDR1 is MNHEY and CDR2 is SVGAGI. In DNA form, the CDR3 reads TGTGCCAGCAGTTACCGAGGAGGGGGTGGCACAGATACGCAGTATTTT. Protein sequence: CASSYRGGGGTDTQYF.

The V call is TRBV7-2, the J call TRBJ2-1, with 9 positions matching TRBD1. Germline-derived CDR1 and CDR2 are SGHTA and FQGNSA. The CDR3 length is 15 residues. V trimming: 5 bases; J trimming: 4 bases; junction bases outside the gene matches: 6. CDR3 sequence: CASSGGQGSYNEQFF. The CDR3 DNA reads TGTGCCAGCAGCGGCGGACAGGGGTCTTACAATGAGCAGTTCTTC.

The V call is TRBV7-8, the J call TRBJ2-6, with a tentative D call TRBD2 (6 bases). The CDR3 extends over 16 amino acids. In germline, CDR1 is SGHVS, CDR2 FQNEAQ. Trimming removed 6 bases from V and 0 bases from J, with 12 bases in between. The CDR3 bases are TGTGCCAGCAGTTGGTACGGGGGCTCTGGGGCCAACGTCCTGACTTTC. This gives the protein CASSWYGGSGANVLTF.

The chain is built from TRBV7-2 and TRBJ1-6; D remains unclear. The CDR3 length is 17 residues. Per germline, CDR1 SGHTA and CDR2 FQGNSA. V lost 5 bases, J lost 2 bases, and 16 bases lay in between. CDR3 in DNA: TGTGCCAGCAGCCCCCGGGTGGGTGGAGCCTATAATTCACCCCTCCACTTT. Translating it yields CASSPRVGGAYNSPLHF. The full variable domain, its missing parts supplied by reference TRBV7-2 and TRBJ1-6, is GAGVSQSPSNKVTEKGKDVELRCDPISGHTALYWYRQSLGQGLEFLIYFQGNSAPDKSGLPSDRFSAERTGGSVSTLTIQRTQQEDSAVYLCASSPRVGGAYNSPLHFGNGTRLTVT.

This chain connects TRBV5-1 to TRBJ2-5, with no clear D. V shed 2 bases and J shed 7 bases, with 12 bases lying between them. Looked up from germline, CDR1 is SGHRS and CDR2 is YFSETQ. This CDR3 contains 13 residues. The DNA of the CDR3 is TGCGCCAGCAGCTTCAATAGGGTCGGGACCCAGTACTTC. Amino acids: CASSFNRVGTQYF.

CDR3 in amino acids: CASSEVPYGGSTDTQYF. The CDR3 coding sequence is TGCGCCAGCAGCGAGGTCCCGTACGGGGGTAGCACAGATACGCAGTATTTT. The J gene is TRBJ2-3, the V gene TRBV5-1; possibly TRBD2 for D (6 bases). The CDR3 is 17 residues long. CDR1 and CDR2 (germline): SGHRS, YFSETQ. Trimming stripped 4 bases from V and 0 bases from J, with 18 bases between.